These T cell receptor beta chains were read from a single sample in a study of cytomegalovirus exposure and HLA in healthy donors. Repertoires were generated with immunoSEQ multiplex PCR, while TCRdb's copy carries only in-frame clones and drops some. The data contain fewer than 200,000 clones, about 75% of them seen just once; the ten biggest clones take up approximately 1.3%. Source material: PBMCs. The receptors were gathered from a man aged 18 to 35 in good health and CMV-seronegative. CDR3s leave out the opening cysteine and the closing phenylalanine or tryptophan. A D gene is named only where the DNA matches it firmly.

>TRBV6-1|TRBD1|12
ASSGTGERGEQF
>TRBV11-3|NA|12
ASSNTGSGMTQY
>TRBV15|NA|13
ATSRGYYRDEKLF
>TRBV29-1|TRBD2|17
SVGGRGTSGRASYNEQF
>TRBV13|NA|14
ASSGGMKPGTGELF
>TRBV7-9|TRBD1|10
SSRTGAGELF
>TRBV11-3|NA|14
ASSLVRGSSILEQY
>TRBV5-6|TRBD2|14
ASSWTGGLATDTQY
>TRBV20-1|NA|9
SAHLADTQY
>TRBV27|NA|12
ASSLGSALYEQF
>TRBV30|TRBD2|11
AWRTSGLYEQY
>TRBV6-4|NA|12
ASSGDSSTDTQY
>TRBV11-2|NA|12
ASSLTSGADTQY
>TRBV5-5|NA|11
ASSLAEATVQH
>TRBV7-9|NA|11
ASIATPGDVQY
>TRBV6-4|NA|12
ASSDSPTGDEQF
>TRBV7-9|NA|16
SSSPRGAGSSHTDTQY
>TRBV4-3|TRBD2|13
ASSQLGGGSYEQY
>TRBV5-1|NA|12
ASSRGASTDTQY
>TRBV6-5|NA|11
ASSYSTAYGYT
>TRBV19|TRBD2|14
ASTPPGTTGANVLT
>TRBV9|TRBD2|12
ASSVVAGTGELF
>TRBV5-8|NA|14
ASSLRQARRGKTQY
>TRBV5-1|TRBD1|15
ASSLNLGTGRNTEAF
>TRBV2|TRBD1|12
ASSTGELNTEAF
>TRBV7-6|NA|13
ASSLEGAGAYEQY
>TRBV5-1|TRBD2|13
ASSIAPGGVETQY
>TRBV11-2|NA|13
ASSFGQGGSYEQY
>TRBV7-6|TRBD1|11
ASSFPGQGGYT
>TRBV5-1|NA|12
ASSFGQGNEKLF
>TRBV2|TRBD2|13
ASSEMGLAGDEQY
>TRBV2|NA|12
ASSEGYSTDTQY
>TRBV19|NA|13
ASSILLTSYNEQF
>TRBV13|NA|12
ASSSPGSQETQY
>TRBV27|NA|12
ASSLNRGTGELF
>TRBV9|TRBD2|15
ASSPRLAGGIYNEQF
>TRBV6-1|TRBD2|13
ASSESGGSSYEQY
>TRBV6-6|TRBD1|11
ASRLDRNYGYT
>TRBV6-5|TRBD2|13
ASRGLAGVADTQY
>TRBV7-6|NA|12
ASSLAGAVNTQY
>TRBV2|TRBD2|16
ASSRPGLAGEPHYEQY